These 20 T cell receptor beta chains came from one sample sequenced in a study of technical replicates of blood from a few donors. Libraries were prepared by immunoSEQ multiplex PCR; TCRdb keeps only in-frame clonotypes and omits some of them. The sample lists 99,000 or so clones, 95% occurring once. Material: T cells isolated from PBMCs. The receptors were gathered from a human donor in good health.

CDR3 residues: CASSDQTSSIYEQYF. CDR3 sequence (DNA): TGTGCCAGCAGCGATCAGACTAGCAGCATATACGAGCAGTACTTC. The gene calls are TRBV5-4 and TRBJ2-7; 7 bases are shared with TRBD2. CDR3 length: 15 amino acids. J lost 4 bases, V lost 4 bases, and 11 bases had no gene match. Germline CDR1 SGHNT, CDR2 YYREEE (reference sequence). Looking up the rest from reference TRBV5-4 and TRBJ2-7 gives the full variable domain: ETGVTQSPTHLIKTRGQQVTLRCSSQSGHNTVSWYQQALGQGPQFIFQYYREEENGRGNFPPRFSGLQFPNYSSELNVNALELDDSALYLCASSDQTSSIYEQYFGPGTRLTVT.

This sequence joins TRBV7-8 and TRBJ2-7; D unresolved. The germline gives CDR1 SGHVS, CDR2 FQNEAQ. This CDR3 is 14 amino acids long. Trimming removed 6 bases at V and 0 bases at J, with 12 bases between. The DNA of the CDR3 is TGTGCCAGCAGTTTCCGCCTAAGCTCCTACGAGCAGTACTTC. This sequence encodes CASSFRLSSYEQYF.

In its sample, this clone was seen once. V usage is TRBV7-3 and J usage is TRBJ2-3; 8 positions agree with TRBD2. The trim removed 2 bases at V and 6 bases at J, leaving 4 bases unmatched. Germline CDR1 is SGHTA and CDR2 is FQGTGA. The length of the CDR3 is 14 residues. For the CDR3, the DNA is TGTGCCAGCAGCTTAGCGGGGGGCTCGGATACGCAGTATTTT. This gives the protein CASSLAGGSDTQYF.

This clone was seen just once. The gene calls are TRBV21-1 and TRBJ1-5; TRBD1, as called in the table, went unchecked against the DNA. TRBV21-1 is noted as a pseudogene. This CDR3 spans 13 amino acids. As DNA, the CDR3 is TGTGCCAGCAGCAACAGGGTAGAACAGCCCCAGCATTTT. Translated: CASSNRVEQPQHF.

In its sample, this clone was seen once. The J gene is TRBJ2-5, the V gene TRBV13, with unresolved D. This CDR3 spans 12 amino acids. The germline V gene has CDR1 PRHDT and CDR2 FYEKMQ (reference sequence). The V gene lost 8 bases and the J gene lost 4 bases, with 11 bases spanning the gap. CDR3 in DNA: TGTGCCAGCCAGAGCGTGGGAGAGACCCAGTACTTC. This gives the protein CASQSVGETQYF.

V gene TRBV5-1 combines with J gene TRBJ1-2; possible D gene TRBD1, 6 bases. The CDR3 has 13 amino acids. The germline V gene encodes CDR1 SGHRS and CDR2 YFSETQ. V was cut by 0 bases and J by 8 bases, with 11 bases left in between. The CDR3, as DNA: TGCGCCAGCAGCTTGGGGGACATCCCCGGCTACACCTTC. It is translated as CASSLGDIPGYTF.

The chain joins TRBV18 to TRBJ2-7; D is unresolved. Between the trimmed V and J ends, which lost 6 bases and 9 bases, there was a span of 15 bases. Germline V lookup: CDR1 KGHSH, CDR2 LQKENI. This CDR3 spans 12 amino acids. This CDR3 reads CASSRPLGRQYF. The CDR3 DNA follows: TGTGCCAGCTCTAGGCCTCTGGGCCGGCAGTACTTC.

The chain is built from TRBV5-1 and TRBJ1-4; the D gene is possibly TRBD1 (5 bases). V lost 5 bases to trimming and J lost 8 bases, with 10 bases between them. The germline CDR1 and CDR2 sequences are SGHRS and YFSETQ. The CDR3 length is 12 residues. The CDR3 loop is CASRQEQEKLFF. The CDR3 DNA is TGCGCCAGCAGACAGGAACAGGAAAAACTGTTTTTT.

This sequence joins TRBV11-2 and TRBJ1-3; no firm D call. Trimming shortened V by 1 base and J by 2 bases, and 6 bases separated the two germline ends. CDR1 is SGHAT and CDR2 is FQNNGV in the germline V gene. The CDR3 extends over 14 amino acids. Written as DNA, the CDR3 is TGTGCCAGCAGCTTAGTTAGAGCTGGAAACACCATATATTTT. It encodes CASSLVRAGNTIYF.

This sequence joins TRBV12-5 and TRBJ1-5; weak D call: TRBD1 (6 bases). Germline V lookup: CDR1 LGHNT, CDR2 FRNRAP. This CDR3 is built from 15 residues. Trimming took off 2 bases at V and 5 bases at J, with 13 bases between the two ends. The CDR3 nucleotides are TGTGCTAGTGGTTTGTTCCGGGACACTTATCAGCCCCAGCATTTT. Translated: CASGLFRDTYQPQHF.

V and J are TRBV10-3 and TRBJ2-1; TRBD2 agrees at 8 bases. V shed 1 base and J 5 bases; nucleotides not matched to a gene: 4. The CDR3 consists of 15 residues. Germline V gene sequence: CDR1 ENHRY, CDR2 SYGVKD. CDR3 sequence reads: CAISEFTSGNNEQFF. DNA of the CDR3: TGTGCCATCAGTGAGTTTACTAGCGGAAACAATGAGCAGTTCTTC.

The J gene is TRBJ2-3, the V gene TRBV7-2; D unclear. The ends were cut back, 6 bases at V and 4 bases at J, with 14 bases in the middle. Germline loops: CDR1 SGHTA, CDR2 FQGNSA. This CDR3 region has 14 residues. This CDR3 is CASSLEWVPDTQYF. Written as DNA, the CDR3 is TGTGCCAGCAGTCTGGAGTGGGTCCCAGATACGCAGTATTTT.

This sequence joins TRBV9 and TRBJ1-1, with D uncertain. Germline V gives CDR1 SGDLS, CDR2 YYNGEE. V was shortened by 4 bases and J by 7 bases, with 11 bases between the two germline ends. The CDR3 covers 12 residues. The CDR3, as DNA: TGTGCCAGCAGCACCAGACCGGGTGAAGCTTTCTTT. Amino acid sequence: CASSTRPGEAFF.

The chain is built from TRBV6-4 and TRBJ1-2, with D possibly TRBD1 on 5 matching bases. Germline assignment: CDR1 MRHNA and CDR2 SNTAGT. V lost 8 bases and J 8 bases, leaving 21 bases between the germline ends. The CDR3 is 14 residues long. Here the CDR3 DNA reads TGTGCCAGCGCTTGGTGGGGGGATATTGAGGGCTACACCTTC. Translated, it gives CASAWWGDIEGYTF.

Notes on this clone: Other DNA sequences in this sample translate to the same CDR3. The genes are TRBV15 and TRBJ1-5; TRBD1 is a possible D gene (6 bases). The V gene's germline CDR1 is LNHNV and CDR2 YYDKDF (reference sequence). CDR3 length: 15 residues. Trimming shortened V by 0 bases and J by 4 bases, and 10 bases separated the two germline ends. CDR3 amino acids: CATSRDRGSNQPQHF. The DNA of the CDR3 is TGTGCCACCAGCAGAGACAGGGGTTCTAATCAGCCCCAGCATTTT.

The chain links TRBV6-5 to TRBJ1-1; D is ambiguous. The V end was cut by 0 bases, the J end by 11 bases, with 16 bases between. Germline-derived CDR1 and CDR2 are MNHEY and SVGAGI. The CDR3 has 14 residues. CDR3 nucleotides: TGTGCCAGCAGTTACTCGAGTTCGGGTGTATGGGCTTTCTTT. Translated: CASSYSSSGVWAFF.

The J gene is TRBJ2-7, the V gene TRBV28, with a possible D match to TRBD2 (5 bases). Trimming cost V 8 bases and J 2 bases, with 7 bases left between them. CDR3 length: 11 residues. Germline CDR1 reads MDHEN; CDR2 reads SYDVKM. The CDR3, as DNA: TGTGCCAGCGGAGGCACCTACGAGCAGTACTTC. As protein: CASGGTYEQYF.

The rearrangement uses TRBV27 and TRBJ2-2; 9 bases agree with TRBD2. This CDR3 is built from 17 residues. Germline V gene data show CDR1 as MNHEY and CDR2 as SMNVEV (reference sequence). V dropped 1 base and J dropped 2; count of bases not matched to a gene: 5. Here the CDR3 reads CASSLYLAGINTGELFF. In nucleotides, the CDR3 is TGTGCCAGCAGTTTATACCTAGCGGGGATAAACACCGGGGAGCTGTTTTTT.

In this sample, this clone turned up once. The rearrangement uses TRBV7-9 and TRBJ2-4, with D tentatively TRBD1 (6 bases). Germline CDR1 SEHNR, CDR2 FQNEAQ (reference sequence). CDR3 size: 17 residues. V lost 4 bases to trimming and J lost 1 base, with 17 bases between them. The CDR3 region is CASSSKAPGAAKNIQYF. CDR3 nucleotide sequence: TGTGCCAGCAGCTCGAAGGCCCCAGGGGCGGCCAAAAACATTCAGTACTTC.

The rearrangement joins TRBV28 to TRBJ2-7; 8 positions match TRBD1. CDR1 and CDR2 (germline): MDHEN, SYDVKM. The CDR3 sequence is 13 residues long. Trimming took 6 bases from V and 6 from J; bases not matched to a gene: 7. CDR3 in amino acids: CASSSGQGREQYF. In nucleotides, the CDR3 is TGTGCCAGCAGCTCAGGACAGGGTCGCGAGCAGTACTTC.